Presented here are 27 T cell receptor beta chains from one specimen sequenced in a study of Graves' ophthalmopathy and Graves' hyperthyroidism. Transcripts of RNA were the source for amplifying TCR beta CDR3 regions. Second-round multiplex PCR came after a first-round RT-PCR that employed HTBI primers. TCRdb fed the multiplex PCR reads into MiXCR, producing one record per CDR3 protein. The sample gives 500,000 to 700,000 distinct CDR3 sequences, under 45% of which show up once; about 4% is in the top ten. Sequencing was carried out using peripheral blood or thyroid tissue (not recorded which). The receptors stem from an adult man with Graves' hyperthyroidism.

The sample holds many counts of this clonotype. This rearrangement joins TRBV6-5 to TRBJ1-6, with D tentatively TRBD1 (6 bases). Germline CDR1 MNHEY, CDR2 SVGAGI. V was shortened by 6 bases and J by 10 bases, with 13 bases between the two germline ends. The CDR3 contains 13 residues. CDR3 region: CASSQGQTSPLHF. For the CDR3, the DNA is TGTGCCAGCAGCCAAGGACAGACATCACCCCTCCACTTT.

In this sample, this clonotype turned up many times. J is TRBJ1-1 and V is TRBV6-1; D is unclear. The CDR3 has 14 amino acids. V was clipped by 5 bases and J by 3 bases, with 13 bases between them. CDR1 and CDR2 from the germline V gene are MNHNS and SASEGT. DNA for the CDR3: TGTGCCAGCAGTAGAGGAGGACTATACACTGAAGCTTTCTTT. It codes for CASSRGGLYTEAFF.

Ten or more counts support this clonotype. The chain carries TRBV19 and TRBJ2-2; D is possibly TRBD1 (6 bases). Germline values: CDR1 LNHDA, CDR2 SQIVND (reference sequence). V lost 10 bases, J lost 6 bases, and 15 bases lay in between. The CDR3 extends over 13 amino acids. The CDR3 DNA is TGTGCCACCGCGGACAGCTGGTCCGGGGAGCTGTTTTTT. It codes for CATADSWSGELFF.

This clonotype has ten or more counts. V is TRBV6-5 and J is TRBJ2-7, with 7 bases identical to TRBD1. V shed 6 bases, J shed 5 bases, and the junction held 4 bases outside the gene matches. The CDR3 totals 12 residues. The V gene's germline CDR1 is MNHEY and CDR2 SVGAGI. CDR3 protein: CASSDRVHEQYF. DNA for the CDR3: TGTGCCAGCAGCGACAGGGTCCACGAGCAGTACTTC.

This chain uses TRBV29-1 with TRBJ2-1, with 14 bases matching TRBD2. The CDR3 spans 17 residues. With V trimmed by 3 bases and J by 0 bases, 4 bases remained unmatched. CDR1 and CDR2 from the germline V gene are SQVTM and ANQGSEA. The CDR3 is CSVEGLAGVGSYNEQFF. DNA of the CDR3: TGCAGCGTTGAGGGACTAGCGGGAGTCGGCTCCTACAATGAGCAGTTCTTC.

This clonotype was seen ten or more times. This sequence joins TRBV6-2 or TRBV6-3 and TRBJ2-7; D gene unclear. CDR3 length equals 13 residues. Trimming took off 6 bases at V and 0 bases at J, with 9 bases between the two ends. CDR1 is MNHEY and CDR2 is SVGEGT in the germline V gene. CDR3 protein: CASSPRGSYEQYF. The CDR3 nucleotides read TGTGCCAGCAGCCCACGAGGCTCCTACGAGCAGTACTTC.

In regard to this clonotype: This may stem from a read error, because a much larger clone lies one nucleotide away. V and J are TRBV7-9 and TRBJ2-7; TRBD1 matches at 10 bases. The germline CDR1 and CDR2 sequences are SEHNR and FQNEAQ (reference sequence). CDR3 length: 15 residues. The CDR3 DNA reads as TGTGCCAGCGGCTTCCGGGACAGGGGAAATTACGAGCAGTACTTC. As protein: CASGFRDRGNYEQYF.

Points on this clonotype: A much larger clone differs from this one at a single base, so this may be a read error. The rearrangement joins TRBV5-1 to TRBJ1-6; D may be TRBD1 (6 bases). Germline CDR1 is SGHRS and CDR2 is YFSETQ. V dropped 1 base and J dropped 8 bases, with 16 bases sitting between them. CDR3 length: 16 residues. The CDR3 coding sequence is TGCGCCAGCAGCTTGTTCGGGGGCGGGCAGGATTCACCCCTCCACTTT. Translation gives CASSLFGGGQDSPLHF.

This sequence joins TRBV20-1 and TRBJ1-1, with D possibly matching TRBD1 (6 bases). The CDR3 covers 14 residues. Trimming left V 2 bases short and J 4 bases short, with 14 bases between. CDR1 DFQATT and CDR2 SNEGSKA come from the germline V gene (reference sequence). This CDR3 reads CSARPDSGGTEAFF. DNA of the CDR3: TGCAGTGCTAGACCGGACAGCGGGGGCACTGAAGCTTTCTTT.

Many counts were recorded for this clonotype. The CDR3 coding sequence is TGTGCCAGCAGCCAAGACCGGAATGGCTACACCTTC. Amino acid sequence: CASSQDRNGYTF. The chain uses TRBV7-2 and TRBJ1-2, with no clear D. From germline, CDR1 is SGHTA and CDR2 FQGNSA. This CDR3 is 12 amino acids long. Trimming removed 5 bases from V and 6 bases from J, with 10 bases in between.

This clonotype was seen at least ten times. This chain uses TRBV6-5 with TRBJ1-1; no firm D call. Per the germline V gene, CDR1 is MNHEY and CDR2 is SVGAGI. Deletions cut 5 bases from V and 5 bases from J, with 15 bases between. The CDR3 length is 14 residues. The CDR3 loop is CASSRASLVTEAFF. The CDR3 DNA reads as TGTGCCAGCAGTCGGGCTTCATTGGTAACTGAAGCTTTCTTT.

In its sample, this clonotype was seen many times. V usage is TRBV5-6 and J usage is TRBJ1-6; D is possibly TRBD1 (6 bases). This CDR3 comprises 16 residues. Germline values: CDR1 SGHDT, CDR2 YYEEEE. V shed 4 bases and J shed 7 bases, with 18 bases lying between them. The DNA for the CDR3 is TGTGCCAGCAGCCCCCCGGGAGGGACATTGAATTCACCCCTCCACTTT. This encodes CASSPPGGTLNSPLHF.

The sample holds a few counts of this clonotype. The chain is built from TRBV29-1 and TRBJ2-7; a weak D match, TRBD2 (6 bases). V was cut by 5 bases and J by 4 bases, with 9 bases left in between. CDR3 length: 11 residues. Germline values: CDR1 SQVTM, CDR2 ANQGSEA. In DNA, the CDR3 is TGCAGCGTTCGGGGGACGTACGAGCAGTACTTC. It yields the protein CSVRGTYEQYF.

V gene TRBV2 combines with J gene TRBJ2-7; 13 nucleotides agree with TRBD2. The V segment lost 6 bases and the J segment 4 bases; nucleotides outside the gene matches: 9. Looked up from germline, CDR1 is SNHLY and CDR2 is FYNNEI. The CDR3 covers 16 residues. The CDR3 DNA reads as TGTGCCAGCAGGGAGGGACTAGCGGGATTCTCGTACGAGCAGTACTTC. Protein: CASREGLAGFSYEQYF.

The rearrangement joins TRBV25-1 to TRBJ2-5, with TRBD2 identical over 7 bases. Trimming removed 5 bases from V and 2 bases from J; junction bases left unmatched: 8. The CDR3 has 15 amino acids. CDR1 and CDR2 (germline): MGHDK, SYGVNS. The CDR3 here is CASSRGVLHQETQYF. The CDR3 DNA is TGTGCCAGCAGTCGGGGGGTACTGCATCAAGAGACCCAGTACTTC.

The chain combines TRBV15 with TRBJ2-5; possibly TRBD2 for D (6 bases). The CDR3 loop spans 16 amino acids. V shed 3 bases and J shed 2 bases, with 16 bases lying between them. The germline gives CDR1 LNHNV, CDR2 YYDKDF (reference sequence). CDR3 DNA: TGTGCCACCAGCAGTTACTCCGCGGGACTGCAAGAGACCCAGTACTTC. Translating gives CATSSYSAGLQETQYF.

The rearrangement uses TRBV7-6 and TRBJ2-1; 8 bases are a match to TRBD1. CDR3 size: 15 residues. Germline CDR1 and CDR2: SGHVS and FNYEAQ. The junction had 3 bases not matched to a gene; V was cut back by 1 base and J by 4 bases. CDR3 coding DNA: TGTGCCAGCAGCTTAGGGACAGGGACTTACAATGAGCAGTTCTTC. This sequence encodes CASSLGTGTYNEQFF.

This clonotype was picked up a small number of times. The chain recombines TRBV12-3 or TRBV12-4 with TRBJ1-2; no clear D gene. The CDR3 loop spans 15 amino acids. V dropped 0 bases and J dropped 6 bases, with 14 bases sitting between them. The DNA of the CDR3 is TGTGCCAGCAGTTTAGCCAAAACCCCGGGAGATGGCTACACCTTC. This sequence encodes CASSLAKTPGDGYTF.

This clonotype came up a few times. The V gene is TRBV7-9, the J gene TRBJ2-6; the match to TRBD2 covers 8 bases. CDR1 is SEHNR, CDR2 FQNEAQ, per germline (reference sequence). The CDR3 extends over 18 amino acids. Losses at the gene ends were 6 bases for V and 0 bases for J; bases not matched to a gene: 10. CDR3 residues: CASSPGLAIGSGANVLTF. The CDR3 DNA is TGTGCCAGCAGTCCCGGACTAGCTATTGGCTCTGGGGCCAACGTCCTGACTTTC. Supplemented by reference TRBV7-9 and TRBJ2-6, the full variable domain reads DTGVSQNPRHKITKRGQNVTFRCDPISEHNRLYWYRQTLGQGPEFLTYFQNEAQLEKSRLLSDRFSAERPKGSFSTLEIQRTEQGDSAMYLCASSPGLAIGSGANVLTFGAGSRLTVL.

This clonotype was observed a handful of times. This rearrangement joins TRBV6-1 to TRBJ2-5; D is uncertain. Germline V gives CDR1 MNHNS, CDR2 SASEGT. V was pared by 2 bases and J by 1 base, with 8 bases between. This CDR3 has 14 amino acids. The CDR3: CASSEFRTQETQYF. CDR3 DNA: TGTGCCAGCAGTGAATTTAGAACCCAAGAGACCCAGTACTTC.

In this sample, this clonotype turned up many times. The chain carries TRBV7-9 and TRBJ2-7, with 8 bases aligning to TRBD1. The V and J ends lost 2 bases and 12 bases, in that order; junction bases with no gene match: 6. The CDR3 is 12 residues long. Looked up from germline, CDR1 is SEHNR and CDR2 is FQNEAQ (reference sequence). The CDR3 spells CASSLYQGAVYF. DNA for the CDR3: TGTGCCAGCAGCTTATATCAGGGGGCGGTGTACTTC.

The CDR3 here is CASSRTGGHEKLFF. CDR3 bases: TGTGCCAGCAGCCGAACAGGGGGGCATGAAAAACTGTTTTTT. The chain couples TRBV5-4 to TRBJ1-4; TRBD1 matches 8 bases. The CDR3 runs 14 residues. The ends lost 4 bases at V and 6 bases at J; junction bases unmatched: 5. The germline CDR1 and CDR2 sequences are SGHNT and YYREEE (reference sequence).

This chain links TRBV24-1 with TRBJ1-2; D is uncertain. The length of the CDR3 is 13 residues. Trimming took off 4 bases at V and 5 bases at J, with 10 bases between the two ends. The germline gives CDR1 KGHDR, CDR2 SFDVKD. The DNA for the CDR3 is TGTGCCACCAGTGACTGGACGCGATATGGCTACACCTTC. Protein product: CATSDWTRYGYTF.

Of note for this clonotype: Its ends do not fully match the called genes, so a read error is possible. This rearrangement joins TRBV7-9 to TRBJ2-1, with D perhaps TRBD2 (6 bases). This CDR3 is built from 14 residues. CDR1 SEHNR and CDR2 FQNEAQ come from the germline V gene (reference sequence). The CDR3 spells CASSKRVDYNEQFF. In nucleotides, the CDR3 is TGCGCCAGTTCTAAGCGGGTTGATTACAATGAGCAGTTCTTC.

The V and J genes are TRBV24-1 and TRBJ1-3, with TRBD1 as a possible D gene (5 bases). Trimming cost V 0 bases and J 8 bases, with 13 bases left between them. Germline loops: CDR1 KGHDR, CDR2 SFDVKD. There are 15 residues in the CDR3. The CDR3 sequence is CATSDLPGGEYTIYF. In DNA, the CDR3 is TGTGCCACCAGTGATTTGCCCGGGGGGGAGTACACCATATATTTT.

This clonotype was recorded many times. This rearrangement joins TRBV10-3 to TRBJ1-4; D ambiguous. With 3 bases removed from V and 2 bases from J, the gap between germline ends came to 7 bases. The CDR3 has 14 amino acids. The germline CDR1 and CDR2 sequences are ENHRY and SYGVKD. The CDR3 DNA reads as TGTGCCATCAGTGATTTAGGGACTAATGAAAAACTGTTTTTT. Its translation: CAISDLGTNEKLFF.

V and J are TRBV29-1 and TRBJ2-2, with D perhaps assigned TRBD1 or TRBD2 (5 bases each). Trimming stripped 6 bases from V and 14 bases from J, with 22 bases between. Per germline, CDR1 SQVTM and CDR2 ANQGSEA. This CDR3 is 13 amino acids long. CDR3 sequence reads: CSVREGRPGRLFF. The CDR3 DNA follows: TGCAGCGTCCGTGAAGGGCGGCCGGGGCGTCTGTTTTTT.